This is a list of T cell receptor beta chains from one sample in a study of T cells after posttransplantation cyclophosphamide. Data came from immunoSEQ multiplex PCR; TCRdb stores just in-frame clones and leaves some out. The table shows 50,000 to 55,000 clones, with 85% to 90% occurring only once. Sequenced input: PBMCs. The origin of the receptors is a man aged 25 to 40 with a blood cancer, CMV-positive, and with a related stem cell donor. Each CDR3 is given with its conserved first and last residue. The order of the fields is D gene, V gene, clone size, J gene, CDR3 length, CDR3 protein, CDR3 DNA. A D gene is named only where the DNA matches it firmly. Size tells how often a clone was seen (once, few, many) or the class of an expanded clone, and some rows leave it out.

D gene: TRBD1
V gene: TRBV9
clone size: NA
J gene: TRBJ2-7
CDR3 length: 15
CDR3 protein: CASSAGTGEIYEQYF
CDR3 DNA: TGTGCCAGCAGCGCCGGGACAGGGGAAATCTACGAGCAGTACTTC

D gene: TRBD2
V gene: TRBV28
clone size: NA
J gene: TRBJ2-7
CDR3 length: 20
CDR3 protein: CASSPVVSSSGRTSSYEQYF
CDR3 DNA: TGTGCCAGCAGCCCAGTAGTTTCTTCTAGCGGGAGGACGAGCTCCTACGAGCAGTACTTC

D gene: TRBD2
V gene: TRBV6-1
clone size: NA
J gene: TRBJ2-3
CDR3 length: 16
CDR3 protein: CASSGTSGSVTDTQYF
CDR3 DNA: TGTGCCAGCAGTGGGACTAGCGGGAGTGTAACAGATACGCAGTATTTT

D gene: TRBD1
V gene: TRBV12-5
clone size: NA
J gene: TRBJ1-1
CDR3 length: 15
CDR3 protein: CASGPGQGMNTEAFF
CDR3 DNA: TGTGCTAGTGGTCCGGGACAGGGGATGAACACTGAAGCTTTCTTT

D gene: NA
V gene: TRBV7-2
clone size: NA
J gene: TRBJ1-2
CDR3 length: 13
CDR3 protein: CASSSQGYYGYTF
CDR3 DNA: TGTGCCAGCAGCTCCCAGGGGTACTATGGCTACACCTTC

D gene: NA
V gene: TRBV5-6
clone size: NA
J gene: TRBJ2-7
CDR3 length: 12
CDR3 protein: CASSSGFYEQYF
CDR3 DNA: TGTGCCAGCAGCTCAGGGTTCTACGAGCAGTACTTC

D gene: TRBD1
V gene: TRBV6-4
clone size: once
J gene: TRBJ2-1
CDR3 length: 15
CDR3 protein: CASSRQGATQGEQFF
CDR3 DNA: TGTGCCAGCTCCCGACAGGGGGCTACCCAGGGAGAGCAGTTCTTC

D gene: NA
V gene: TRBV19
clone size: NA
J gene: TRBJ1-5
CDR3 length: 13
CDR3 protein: CASSNQGNQPQHF
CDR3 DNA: TGTGCCAGTAGTAATCAGGGCAATCAGCCCCAGCATTTT

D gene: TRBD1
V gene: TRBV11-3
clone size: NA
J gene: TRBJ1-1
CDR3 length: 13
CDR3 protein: CASSRQGNTEAFF
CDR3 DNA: TGTGCCAGCAGTCGACAGGGGAACACTGAAGCTTTCTTT

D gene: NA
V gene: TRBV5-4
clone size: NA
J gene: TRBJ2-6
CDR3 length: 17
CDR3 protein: CASSFRHPLSGANVLTF
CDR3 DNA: TGTGCCAGCAGCTTCCGACACCCCCTCTCTGGGGCCAACGTCCTGACTTTC

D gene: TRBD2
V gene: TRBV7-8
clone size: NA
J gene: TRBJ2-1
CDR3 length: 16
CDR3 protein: CASSPHSGSSYNEQFF
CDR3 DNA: TGTGCCAGCAGCCCCCATAGCGGGAGCTCCTACAATGAGCAGTTCTTC

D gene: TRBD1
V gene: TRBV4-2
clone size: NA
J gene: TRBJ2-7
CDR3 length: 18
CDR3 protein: CASSQAFSGQGIAHEQYF
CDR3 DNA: TGTGCCAGCAGCCAAGCTTTTTCTGGACAGGGGATCGCCCACGAGCAGTACTTC

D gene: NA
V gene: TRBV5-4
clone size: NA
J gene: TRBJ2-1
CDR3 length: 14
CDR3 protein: CASSRTSDYNEQFF
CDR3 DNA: TGTGCCAGCAGCCGTACTTCCGATTACAATGAGCAGTTCTTC

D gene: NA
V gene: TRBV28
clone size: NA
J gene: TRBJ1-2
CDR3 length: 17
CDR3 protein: CASSLGRRGTANYGYTF
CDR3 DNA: TGTGCCAGCAGCTTGGGCCGTCGGGGGACGGCCAACTATGGCTACACCTTC

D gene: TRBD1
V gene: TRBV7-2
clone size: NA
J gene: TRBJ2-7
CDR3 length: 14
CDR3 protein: CASSLGQGVGEQCF
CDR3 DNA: TGTGCCAGCAGCTTAGGGCAGGGGGTTGGCGAGCAGTGCTTC

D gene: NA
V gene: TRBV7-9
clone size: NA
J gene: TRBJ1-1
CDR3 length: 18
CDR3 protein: CASSSLDRGRAMNTEAFF
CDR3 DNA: TGTGCCAGCAGCTCTTTGGATCGAGGCAGGGCTATGAACACTGAAGCTTTCTTT

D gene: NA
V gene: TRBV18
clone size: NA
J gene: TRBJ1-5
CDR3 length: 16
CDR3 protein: CASSPDSLNSNQPQHF
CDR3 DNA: TGTGCCAGCTCACCGGACAGTCTGAATAGCAATCAGCCCCAGCATTTT

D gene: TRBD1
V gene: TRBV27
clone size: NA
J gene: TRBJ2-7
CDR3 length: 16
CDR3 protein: CASSRLGTGTSYEQYF
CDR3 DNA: TGTGCCAGCAGCCGACTGGGGACAGGAACATCCTACGAGCAGTACTTC